This T cell receptor (beta chain) derives from a study of Graves' ophthalmopathy and Graves' hyperthyroidism. The CDR3 totals 14 residues. CDR1 is LNHDA, CDR2 SQIVND, per germline (reference sequence). RNA transcripts were the template, and TCR beta CDR3 regions were amplified from them. First-round RT-PCR relied on HTBI primers, and a second-round multiplex PCR came next. TCRdb re-derived calls from the multiplex PCR reads in MiXCR, one entry per CDR3 protein. The table records roughly 480,000 distinct CDR3 sequences, roughly an eighth of them present only once. As to this clonotype: A much more abundant neighbour one base away suggests this may be a read error.

The rearrangement links TRBV19 to TRBJ1-1, with 8 bases fitting TRBD1. The receptor's source is a woman aged 30 to 39 with Graves' ophthalmopathy. Specimen: blood. For the CDR3, the DNA is TGTGCCAGTAGTCCATACAGGGGGGCAACTGAAGCTTGCTTT. Translating it yields CASSPYRGATEACF.